Below, 20 T cell receptor beta chains from the same sample are listed, as sequenced in a study of EBV T-cell therapy then PD-1 blockade in nasopharyngeal carcinoma. Described time point: 266 days after commencement of treatment, after nivolumab therapy. Noted treatment: AdE1-LMPpoly-expanded autologous EBV-specific T-cell therapy followed by anti-PD-1 nivolumab. Their antigen targets remain unknown. The assay was immunoSEQ multiplex PCR, and TCRdb's table has in-frame clones only and misses some. The sample lists tens of thousands of clones; under 90% were seen once. Here the sequenced sample was CD8+ T cells from blood, taken around day 300 from a patient whose treatment included autologous EBV-specific T cells and nivolumab. The receptors shown here come from a man aged 40-49 years with nasopharyngeal carcinoma.

V usage is TRBV24-1 and J usage is TRBJ1-5; D is unclear. Germline CDR1 KGHDR, CDR2 SFDVKD. There are 14 residues in the CDR3. V was cut by 1 base and J by 10 bases, with 13 bases left in between. This CDR3 reads CATSDFYRDNPQHF. The CDR3, as DNA: TGTGCCACCAGTGATTTTTACAGAGACAATCCCCAGCATTTT.

The CDR3 is CAISEKSDSTNYGYTF. CDR3 DNA: TGTGCCATCAGTGAGAAAAGTGACAGCACTAACTATGGCTACACCTTC. This chain connects TRBV10-3 to TRBJ1-2, with D possibly TRBD1 on 5 matching bases. The CDR3 has 16 residues. Germline-derived CDR1 and CDR2 are ENHRY and SYGVKD. Between the trimmed V and J ends, which lost 2 bases and 0 bases, there was a span of 13 bases.

The rearrangement uses TRBV12-5 and TRBJ2-1, with unresolved D. The ends were cut back, 1 base at V and 2 bases at J, with 9 bases in the middle. The CDR3 covers 15 residues. Germline CDR1 LGHNT, CDR2 FRNRAP. CDR3 amino acids: CASGLGLNAYNEQFF. The CDR3 DNA is TGTGCTAGTGGTTTGGGACTTAATGCCTACAATGAGCAGTTCTTC.

This chain uses TRBV5-4 with TRBJ2-3; TRBD2 matches at 8 bases. With 4 bases clipped from V and 2 bases from J, the junction kept 6 bases outside the gene matches. Germline CDR1 and CDR2: SGHNT and YYREEE (reference sequence). The CDR3 has 15 residues. The CDR3 loop reads CASSTRGENTDTQYF. The CDR3 DNA reads as TGTGCCAGCAGCACGCGGGGGGAGAACACAGATACGCAGTATTTT. The whole variable domain, filled in from reference TRBV5-4 and TRBJ2-3, reads ETGVTQSPTHLIKTRGQQVTLRCSSQSGHNTVSWYQQALGQGPQFIFQYYREEENGRGNFPPRFSGLQFPNYSSELNVNALELDDSALYLCASSTRGENTDTQYFGPGTRLTVL.

The rearrangement joins TRBV7-9 to TRBJ2-5, with D perhaps matching TRBD1 (5 bases). Trimming pared 4 bases from V and 6 bases from J, leaving 12 bases between. Germline V CDR1 and CDR2: SEHNR, FQNEAQ (reference sequence). The CDR3 loop spans 13 amino acids. The chain's CDR3 is CASSSNRQQTQYF. As DNA, the CDR3 is TGTGCCAGCAGCTCCAACCGACAGCAGACCCAGTACTTC. Based on the CDR3 plus reference TRBV7-9 and TRBJ2-5, the full variable domain is DTGVSQNPRHKITKRGQNVTFRCDPISEHNRLYWYRQTLGQGPEFLTYFQNEAQLEKSRLLSDRFSAERPKGSFSTLEIQRTEQGDSAMYLCASSSNRQQTQYFGPGTRLLVL.

The table lists this clone with a few counts. The CDR3 sequence: CASSDSEGTDTQYF. The CDR3 DNA is TGTGCCAGCAGTGACTCGGAGGGAACAGATACGCAGTATTTT. V gene TRBV6-4 combines with J gene TRBJ2-3; D is perhaps TRBD2 (6 bases). Trimming took off 0 bases at V and 3 bases at J, with 7 bases between the two ends. The CDR3 is 14 residues long. The germline gives CDR1 MRHNA, CDR2 SNTAGT.

This chain uses TRBV7-2 with TRBJ2-7, with D unresolved. CDR3 length: 16 amino acids. V was cut by 5 bases and J by 4 bases, with 21 bases left in between. The germline gives CDR1 SGHTA, CDR2 FQGNSA. The CDR3 region is CASSQVIVDPPYEQYF. CDR3 nucleotides: TGTGCCAGCAGCCAAGTTATAGTGGACCCTCCGTACGAGCAGTACTTC.

The chain combines TRBV6-4 with TRBJ2-2; D not certain. Deletions cut 3 bases from V and 0 bases from J, with 2 bases between. Germline V gives CDR1 MRHNA, CDR2 SNTAGT. The CDR3 is 13 amino acids. The CDR3 DNA reads TGTGCCAGCAGTGAAGCGAACACCGGGGAGCTGTTTTTT. This gives the protein CASSEANTGELFF.

The chain links TRBV6-2 or TRBV6-3 to TRBJ2-7; no clear D. The CDR3 sequence is 14 residues long. V was shortened by 0 bases and J by 0 bases, with 6 bases between the two germline ends. The V gene's germline CDR1 is MNHEY and CDR2 SVGEGT. As DNA, the CDR3 is TGTGCCAGCAGTTACTCACGGAACTCCTACGAGCAGTACTTC. Protein sequence: CASSYSRNSYEQYF.

The chain has TRBV12-3 or TRBV12-4 and TRBJ2-2, with D unresolved. V dropped 7 bases and J dropped 6 bases, with 6 bases sitting between them. This CDR3 is built from 11 residues. This CDR3 reads CASTLSGELFF. The CDR3, as DNA: TGTGCCAGCACCCTCTCCGGGGAGCTGTTTTTT.

The chain joins TRBV7-6 to TRBJ1-1; D remains ambiguous. The ends were cut back, 7 bases at V and 1 base at J, with 13 bases in the middle. The CDR3 contains 14 residues. CDR1 is SGHVS and CDR2 is FNYEAQ in the germline V gene. In nucleotides, the CDR3 is TGTGCCAGCACCCTTTGGGCAGAGAACACTGAAGCTTTCTTT. Protein: CASTLWAENTEAFF.

This clone was found once. CDR3 in DNA: TGTGCCAGCACCCCCAGCGACAGGGGCTTCGTATCTCTCTACGAGCAGTACTTC. Protein product: CASTPSDRGFVSLYEQYF. J is TRBJ2-7 and V is TRBV3-1 (or the pseudogene TRBV3-2); 8 positions match TRBD1. CDR1 and CDR2 from the germline V gene are LGHDT and YNNKEL (reference sequence). This CDR3 region has 18 residues. The V and J ends lost 7 bases and 3 bases, in that order; junction bases with no gene match: 20.

The chain is built from TRBV7-2 and TRBJ2-4; 9 bases align to TRBD1. In germline, CDR1 is SGHTA, CDR2 FQGNSA. The CDR3 covers 14 residues. Germline trimming cut 5 bases from V and 8 bases from J; bases unmatched to any gene: 7. In DNA form, the CDR3 reads TGTGCCAGCAGCGTCCGGGACAGGGTGGACATTCAGTACTTC. Protein product: CASSVRDRVDIQYF.

By share of the sample, this clone is hyperexpanded. The rearrangement joins TRBV25-1 to TRBJ1-6; no reliable D call. CDR3 length: 12 residues. Germline CDR1 and CDR2: MGHDK and SYGVNS. The germline V and J ends were trimmed by 1 base and 8 bases, with 3 bases remaining between them. CDR3 in amino acids: CASSESHSPLHF. The CDR3 DNA reads TGTGCCAGCAGTGAATCCCATTCACCCCTCCACTTT.

V gene TRBV5-5 combines with J gene TRBJ2-7; D may be TRBD1 (6 bases). V shed 3 bases and J shed 3 bases, with 16 bases lying between them. The CDR3 has 15 residues. The germline V gene has CDR1 SGHKS and CDR2 YYEKEE (reference sequence). CDR3 sequence (DNA): TGTGCCAGCAGCTCGCCCCATGACAGGATCTACGAGCAGTACTTC. Amino acids: CASSSPHDRIYEQYF.

The count of this clone is one. This chain connects TRBV24-1 to TRBJ2-2; 9 bases are shared with TRBD2. CDR1 KGHDR and CDR2 SFDVKD come from the germline V gene. The CDR3 spans 17 residues. The V segment lost 4 bases and the J segment 4 bases; nucleotides outside the gene matches: 9. Written as DNA, the CDR3 is TGTGCCACCAGTGACTCCGGGACTAGCATTAGCACCGGGGAGCTGTTTTTT. It specifies CATSDSGTSISTGELFF.

This clone came up once. The gene calls are TRBV9 and TRBJ1-1; TRBD1 agrees at 7 bases. V was clipped by 0 bases and J by 4 bases; unmatched bases: 12. This CDR3 spans 17 amino acids. Germline CDR1 SGDLS, CDR2 YYNGEE. The CDR3 loop is CASSVVRGVEGATEAFF. The CDR3, as DNA: TGTGCCAGCAGCGTAGTTCGGGGGGTGGAGGGGGCCACTGAAGCTTTCTTT.

This clone was counted only a few times. The chain joins TRBV15 to TRBJ2-7; 9 nucleotides match TRBD1. The V and J ends lost 1 base and 5 bases, in that order; junction bases with no gene match: 6. Germline CDR1 LNHNV, CDR2 YYDKDF (reference sequence). The CDR3 runs 15 residues. Here the CDR3 reads CATSRVGTGLDEQYF. In nucleotides, the CDR3 is TGTGCCACCAGCAGAGTGGGGACAGGGCTGGACGAGCAGTACTTC.

The chain is built from TRBV2 and TRBJ2-1; D unresolved. Deletions cut 4 bases from V and 6 bases from J, with 4 bases between. Germline CDR1 reads SNHLY; CDR2 reads FYNNEI. This CDR3 spans 11 amino acids. CDR3 protein: CASSAGNEQFF. The CDR3 coding sequence is TGTGCCAGCAGTGCGGGCAATGAGCAGTTCTTC.

The chain couples TRBV29-1 to TRBJ2-6; D is possibly TRBD1 (5 bases). Germline CDR1 is SQVTM and CDR2 is ANQGSEA. The CDR3 runs 13 residues. V was shortened by 7 bases and J by 1 base, with 8 bases between the two germline ends. CDR3 DNA sequence: TGCAGCGCCCAGGGTTCTGGGGCCAACGTCCTGACTTTC. Encoded protein: CSAQGSGANVLTF.